This T cell receptor (beta chain) derives from a study of blood T cells in healthy people across ages. Study outcomes and limitations: Older age went with lower TCR beta diversity per million T cells, in a roughly linear way.

Note on this clonotype: Its specificity is not known. Being one base from a much bigger clone, this may be a read error.

PCR was performed a second time for 7 to 11 cycles using a sample-barcoded 5' primer and a J-beta primer mix. Each CDR3 protein is one row after TCRdb ran MiXCR on the 5' RACE reads. The table lists about 930,000 distinct CDR3 sequences, 29% of them singletons. The V gene end was trimmed by 4 bases and the J gene end by 0 bases; junction bases not matched to a gene: 3. The length of the CDR3 is 14 residues. Per germline, CDR1 SGHKS and CDR2 YYEKEE (reference sequence). The sample was also reused in another study, on T cells of mothers and their children.

The specimen was blood. The V and J genes are TRBV5-5 and TRBJ1-1; 7 bases agree with TRBD1. The sequence came from a woman between 40 and 50 years old in good health. CDR3 amino acids: CASSQTGLNTEAFF. The CDR3 bases are TGTGCCAGCAGCCAGACAGGGTTGAACACTGAAGCTTTCTTT.